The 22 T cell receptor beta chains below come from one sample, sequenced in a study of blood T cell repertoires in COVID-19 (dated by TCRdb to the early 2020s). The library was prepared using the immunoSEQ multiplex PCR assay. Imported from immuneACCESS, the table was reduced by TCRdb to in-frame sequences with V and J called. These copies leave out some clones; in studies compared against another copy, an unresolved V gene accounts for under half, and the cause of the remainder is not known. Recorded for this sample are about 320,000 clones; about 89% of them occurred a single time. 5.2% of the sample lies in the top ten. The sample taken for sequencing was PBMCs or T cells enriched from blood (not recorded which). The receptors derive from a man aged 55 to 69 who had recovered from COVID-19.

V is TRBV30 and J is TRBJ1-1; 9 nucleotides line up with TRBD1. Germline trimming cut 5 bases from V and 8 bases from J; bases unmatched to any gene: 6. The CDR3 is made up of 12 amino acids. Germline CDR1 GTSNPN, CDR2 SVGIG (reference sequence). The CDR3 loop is CAWGTGSLEAFF. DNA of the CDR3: TGTGCCTGGGGGACAGGGAGTCTAGAAGCTTTCTTT.

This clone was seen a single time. CDR3 amino acids: CASSLPDSRQDYGYTF. CDR3 nucleotides: TGTGCCAGCAGTTTACCCGACTCAAGACAGGACTATGGCTACACCTTC. The chain is built from TRBV28 and TRBJ1-2, with a weak D call TRBD1 (6 bases). With 2 bases removed from V and 3 bases from J, the gap between germline ends came to 16 bases. Germline V lookup: CDR1 MDHEN, CDR2 SYDVKM. The CDR3 length is 16 residues.

The CDR3 sequence is CASRVRGGRGETQYF. In nucleotides, the CDR3 is TGTGCCAGCAGGGTCCGGGGCGGGAGAGGGGAGACCCAGTACTTC. This chain uses TRBV6-5 with TRBJ2-5, with 7 bases that match TRBD2. V lost 6 bases and J lost 5; bases outside the gene matches: 12. CDR3 length equals 15 residues. The germline CDR1 and CDR2 sequences are MNHEY and SVGAGI.

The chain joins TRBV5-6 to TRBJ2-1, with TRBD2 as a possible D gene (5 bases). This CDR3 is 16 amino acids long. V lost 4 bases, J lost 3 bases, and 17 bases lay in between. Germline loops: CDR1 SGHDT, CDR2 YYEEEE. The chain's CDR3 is CASSAITRPDYNEQFF. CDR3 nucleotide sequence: TGTGCCAGCAGCGCGATTACTAGGCCGGACTACAATGAGCAGTTCTTC.

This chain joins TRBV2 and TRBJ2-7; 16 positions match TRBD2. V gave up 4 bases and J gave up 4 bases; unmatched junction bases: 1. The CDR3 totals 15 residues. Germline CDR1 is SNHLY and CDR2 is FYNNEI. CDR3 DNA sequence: TGTGCCAGCAGTGCGGGACTAGCGGGAGGGTACGAGCAGTACTTC. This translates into CASSAGLAGGYEQYF.

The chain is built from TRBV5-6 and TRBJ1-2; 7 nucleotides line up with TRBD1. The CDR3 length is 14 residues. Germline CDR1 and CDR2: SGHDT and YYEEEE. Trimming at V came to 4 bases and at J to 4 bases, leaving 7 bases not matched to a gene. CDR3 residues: CASSQDRATYGYTF. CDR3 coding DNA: TGTGCCAGCAGCCAAGACAGGGCTACCTATGGCTACACCTTC.

This chain's CDR3 is CASSLGTSGRGNEQFF. The CDR3 DNA sequence: TGTGCCAGCAGCTTAGGGACTAGCGGGAGAGGCAATGAGCAGTTCTTC. The genes are TRBV11-3 and TRBJ2-1, with TRBD2 identical over 13 bases. CDR3 length: 16 residues. V was clipped by 1 base and J by 6 bases; unmatched bases: 3. CDR1 SGHNT and CDR2 YENEEA come from the germline V gene.

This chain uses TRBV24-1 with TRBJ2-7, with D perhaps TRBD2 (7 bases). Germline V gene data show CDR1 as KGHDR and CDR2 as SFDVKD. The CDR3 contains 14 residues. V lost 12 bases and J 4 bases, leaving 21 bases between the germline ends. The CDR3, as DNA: TGTGCCGCAGAAGGCGGGGGCCCCAGGTACGAGCAGTACTTC. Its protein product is CAAEGGGPRYEQYF.

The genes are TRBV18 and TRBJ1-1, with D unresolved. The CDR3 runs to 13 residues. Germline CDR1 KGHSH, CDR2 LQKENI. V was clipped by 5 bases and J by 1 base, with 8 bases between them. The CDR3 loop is CASSETTNTEAFF. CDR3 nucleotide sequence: TGTGCCAGCTCAGAGACAACGAACACTGAAGCTTTCTTT. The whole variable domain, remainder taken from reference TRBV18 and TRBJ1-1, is NAGVMQNPRHLVRRRGQEARLRCSPMKGHSHVYWYRQLPEEGLKFMVYLQKENIIDESGMPKERFSAEFPKEGPSILRIQQVVRGDSAAYFCASSETTNTEAFFGQGTRLTVV.

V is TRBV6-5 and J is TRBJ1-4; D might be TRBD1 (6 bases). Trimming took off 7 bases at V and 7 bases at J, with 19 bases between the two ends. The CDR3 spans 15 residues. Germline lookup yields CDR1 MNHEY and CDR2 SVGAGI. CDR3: CASNTLGQSGEKLFF. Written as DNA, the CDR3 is TGTGCCAGCAATACTCTCGGACAGTCAGGTGAAAAACTGTTTTTT.

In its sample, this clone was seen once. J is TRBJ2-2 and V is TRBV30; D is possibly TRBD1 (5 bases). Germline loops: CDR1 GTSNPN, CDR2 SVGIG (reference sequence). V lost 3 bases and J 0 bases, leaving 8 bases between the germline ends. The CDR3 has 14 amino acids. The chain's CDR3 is CAWRKGTNTGELFF. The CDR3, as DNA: TGTGCCTGGAGAAAGGGGACGAACACCGGGGAGCTGTTTTTT.

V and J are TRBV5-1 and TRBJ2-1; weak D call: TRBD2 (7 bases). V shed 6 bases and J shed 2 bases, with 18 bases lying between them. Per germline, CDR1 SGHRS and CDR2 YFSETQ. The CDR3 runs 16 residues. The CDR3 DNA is TGCGCCAGCATTAAGGGCGGGGGCGGCACCTACAATGAGCAGTTCTTC. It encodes CASIKGGGGTYNEQFF.

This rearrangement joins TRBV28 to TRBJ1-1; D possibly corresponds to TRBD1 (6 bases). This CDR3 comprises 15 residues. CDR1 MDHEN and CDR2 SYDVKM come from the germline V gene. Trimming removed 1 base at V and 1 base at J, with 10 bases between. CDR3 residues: CASSLLGGPNTEAFF. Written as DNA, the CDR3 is TGTGCCAGCAGTTTATTAGGGGGACCGAACACTGAAGCTTTCTTT.

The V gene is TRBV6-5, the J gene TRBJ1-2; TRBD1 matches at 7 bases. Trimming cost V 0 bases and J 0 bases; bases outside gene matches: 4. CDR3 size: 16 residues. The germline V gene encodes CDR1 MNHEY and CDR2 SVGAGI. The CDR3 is CASSYSGTAPNYGYTF. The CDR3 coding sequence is TGTGCCAGCAGTTACTCAGGGACAGCACCTAACTATGGCTACACCTTC.

CDR3 sequence: CASRDTPGGLAGVHYEQYF. The CDR3 nucleotides are TGTGCCAGCAGGGACACTCCCGGAGGACTAGCGGGAGTGCACTACGAGCAGTACTTC. The chain carries TRBV2 and TRBJ2-7, with 13 bases fitting TRBD2. The J segment lost 3 bases and the V segment lost 6 bases, leaving 17 bases of the junction unmatched. CDR3 size: 19 residues. In germline, CDR1 is SNHLY, CDR2 FYNNEI.

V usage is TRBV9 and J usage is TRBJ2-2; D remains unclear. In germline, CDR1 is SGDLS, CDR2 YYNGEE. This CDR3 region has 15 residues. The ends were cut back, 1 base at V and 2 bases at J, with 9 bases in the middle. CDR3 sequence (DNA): TGTGCCAGCAGCGTATTGGCGGATAACACCGGGGAGCTGTTTTTT. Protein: CASSVLADNTGELFF.

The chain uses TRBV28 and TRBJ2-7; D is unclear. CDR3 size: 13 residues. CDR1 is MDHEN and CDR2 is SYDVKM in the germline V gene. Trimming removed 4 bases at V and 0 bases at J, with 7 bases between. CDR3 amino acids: CASSSPSSYEQYF. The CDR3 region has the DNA TGTGCCAGCAGTTCTCCCAGCTCCTACGAGCAGTACTTC.

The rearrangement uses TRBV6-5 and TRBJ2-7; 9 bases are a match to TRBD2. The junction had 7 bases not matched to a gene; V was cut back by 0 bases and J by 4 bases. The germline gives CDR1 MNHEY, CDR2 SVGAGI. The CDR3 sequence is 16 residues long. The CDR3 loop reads CASSYSKWREGYEQYF. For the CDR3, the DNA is TGTGCCAGCAGTTACTCGAAATGGCGGGAGGGGTACGAGCAGTACTTC.

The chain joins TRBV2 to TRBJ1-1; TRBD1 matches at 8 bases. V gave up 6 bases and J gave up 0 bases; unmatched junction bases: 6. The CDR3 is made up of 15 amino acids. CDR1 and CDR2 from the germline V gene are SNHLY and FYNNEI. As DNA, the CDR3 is TGTGCCAGCAGGGGACAGGTCCTGATGAACACTGAAGCTTTCTTT. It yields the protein CASRGQVLMNTEAFF.

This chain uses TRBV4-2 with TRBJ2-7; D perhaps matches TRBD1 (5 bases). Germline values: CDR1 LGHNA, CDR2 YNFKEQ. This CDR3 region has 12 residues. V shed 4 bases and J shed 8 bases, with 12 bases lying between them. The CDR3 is CASSPEPGKQYF. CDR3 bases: TGTGCCAGCAGCCCAGAACCAGGGAAGCAGTACTTC.

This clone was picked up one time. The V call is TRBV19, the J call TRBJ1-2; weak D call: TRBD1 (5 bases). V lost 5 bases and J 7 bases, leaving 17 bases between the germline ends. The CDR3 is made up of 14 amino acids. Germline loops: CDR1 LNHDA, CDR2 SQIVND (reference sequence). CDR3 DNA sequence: TGTGCCAGTAGTGCTGGGGACTTTTTTGGTGGCTACACCTTC. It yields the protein CASSAGDFFGGYTF. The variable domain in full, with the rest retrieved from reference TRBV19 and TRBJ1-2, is DGGITQSPKYLFRKEGQNVTLSCEQNLNHDAMYWYRQDPGQGLRLIYYSQIVNDFQKGDIAEGYSVSREKKESFPLTVTSAQKNPTAFYLCASSAGDFFGGYTFGSGTRLTVV.

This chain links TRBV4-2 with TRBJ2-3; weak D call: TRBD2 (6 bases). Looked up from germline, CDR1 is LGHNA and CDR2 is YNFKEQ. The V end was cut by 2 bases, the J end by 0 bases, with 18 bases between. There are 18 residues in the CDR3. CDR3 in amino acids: CASSQKLSAAGSTDTQYF. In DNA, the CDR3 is TGTGCCAGCAGCCAAAAACTATCCGCGGCGGGAAGCACAGATACGCAGTATTTT.